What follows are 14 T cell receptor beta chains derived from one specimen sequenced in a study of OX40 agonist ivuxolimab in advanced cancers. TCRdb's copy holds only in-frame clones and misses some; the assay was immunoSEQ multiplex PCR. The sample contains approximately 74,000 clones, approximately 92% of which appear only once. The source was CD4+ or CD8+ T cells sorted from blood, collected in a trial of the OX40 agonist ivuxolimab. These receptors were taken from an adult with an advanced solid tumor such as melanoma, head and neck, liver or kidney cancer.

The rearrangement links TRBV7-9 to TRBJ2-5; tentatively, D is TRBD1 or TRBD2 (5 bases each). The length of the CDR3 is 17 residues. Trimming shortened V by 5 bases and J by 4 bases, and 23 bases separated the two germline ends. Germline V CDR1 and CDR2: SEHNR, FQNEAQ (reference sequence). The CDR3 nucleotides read TGTGCCAGCAGCGCCGCCGGTGGTTTCGGGGCTGGAGAGACCCAGTACTTC. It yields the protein CASSAAGGFGAGETQYF. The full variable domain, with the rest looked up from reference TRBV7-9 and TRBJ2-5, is DTGVSQNPRHKITKRGQNVTFRCDPISEHNRLYWYRQTLGQGPEFLTYFQNEAQLEKSRLLSDRFSAERPKGSFSTLEIQRTEQGDSAMYLCASSAAGGFGAGETQYFGPGTRLLVL.

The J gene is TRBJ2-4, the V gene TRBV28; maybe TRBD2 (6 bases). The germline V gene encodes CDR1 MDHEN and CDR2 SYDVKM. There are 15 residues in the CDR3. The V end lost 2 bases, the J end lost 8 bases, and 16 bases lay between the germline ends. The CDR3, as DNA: TGTGCCAGCAGTTTACGGGGGTCCCAAAGTCACATTCAGTACTTC. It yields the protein CASSLRGSQSHIQYF. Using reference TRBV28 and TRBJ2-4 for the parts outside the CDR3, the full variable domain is DVKVTQSSRYLVKRTGEKVFLECVQDMDHENMFWYRQDPGLGLRLIYFSYDVKMKEKGDIPEGYSVSREKKERFSLILESASTNQTSMYLCASSLRGSQSHIQYFGAGTRLSVL.

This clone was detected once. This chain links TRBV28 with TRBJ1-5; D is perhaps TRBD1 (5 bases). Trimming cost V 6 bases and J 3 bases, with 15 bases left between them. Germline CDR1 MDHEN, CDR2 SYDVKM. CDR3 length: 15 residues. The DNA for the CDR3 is TGTGCCAGCAGCCCAAGGGTGGGGGTCAATCAGCCCCAGCATTTT. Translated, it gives CASSPRVGVNQPQHF.

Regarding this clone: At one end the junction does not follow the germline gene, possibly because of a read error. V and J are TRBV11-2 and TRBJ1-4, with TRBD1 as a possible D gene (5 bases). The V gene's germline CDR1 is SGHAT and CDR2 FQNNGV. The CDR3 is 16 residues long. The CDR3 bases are TGTGCCAGCAGGTTAGGGACCGGTTGGGTCGATGAAAAACTGTTTTTT. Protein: CASRLGTGWVDEKLFF.

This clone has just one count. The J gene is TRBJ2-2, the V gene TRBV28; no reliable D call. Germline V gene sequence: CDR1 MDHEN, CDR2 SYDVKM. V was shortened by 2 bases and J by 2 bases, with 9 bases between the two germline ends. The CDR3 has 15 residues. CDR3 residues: CASSLVYLNTGELFF. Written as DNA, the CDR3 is TGTGCCAGCAGTTTAGTCTACCTAAACACCGGGGAGCTGTTTTTT.

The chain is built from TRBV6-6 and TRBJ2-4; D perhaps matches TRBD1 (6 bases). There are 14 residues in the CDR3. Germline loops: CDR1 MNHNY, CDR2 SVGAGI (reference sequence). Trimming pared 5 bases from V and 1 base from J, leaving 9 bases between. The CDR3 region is CASSPDRAKNIQYF. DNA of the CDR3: TGTGCCAGCAGTCCCGACAGGGCCAAAAACATTCAGTACTTC.

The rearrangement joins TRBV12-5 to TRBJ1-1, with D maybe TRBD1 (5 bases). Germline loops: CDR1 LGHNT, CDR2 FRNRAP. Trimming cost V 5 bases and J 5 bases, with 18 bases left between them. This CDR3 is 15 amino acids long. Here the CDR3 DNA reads TGTGCTAGTGGTCCCTCCGGGACGGCCGGAACTGAAGCTTTCTTT. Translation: CASGPSGTAGTEAFF.

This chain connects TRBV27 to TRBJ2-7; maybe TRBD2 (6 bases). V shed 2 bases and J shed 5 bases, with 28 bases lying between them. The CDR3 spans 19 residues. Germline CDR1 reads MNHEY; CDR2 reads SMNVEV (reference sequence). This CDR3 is CASSLGNRRGILLLDEQYF. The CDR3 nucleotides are TGTGCCAGCAGTTTAGGGAATCGACGGGGGATCCTCTTGCTGGACGAGCAGTACTTC.

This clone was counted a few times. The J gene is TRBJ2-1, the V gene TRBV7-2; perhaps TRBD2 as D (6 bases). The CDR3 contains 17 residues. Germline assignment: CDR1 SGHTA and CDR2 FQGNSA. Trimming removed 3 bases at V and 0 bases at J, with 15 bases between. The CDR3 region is CASSFGGADPSYNEQFF. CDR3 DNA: TGTGCCAGCAGCTTCGGCGGGGCGGACCCCTCCTACAATGAGCAGTTCTTC.

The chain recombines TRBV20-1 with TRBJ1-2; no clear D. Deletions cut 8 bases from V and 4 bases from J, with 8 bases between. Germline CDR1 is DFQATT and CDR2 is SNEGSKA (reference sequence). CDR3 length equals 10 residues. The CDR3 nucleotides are TGCAGTACGACCTCCTATGGCTACACCTTC. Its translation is CSTTSYGYTF.

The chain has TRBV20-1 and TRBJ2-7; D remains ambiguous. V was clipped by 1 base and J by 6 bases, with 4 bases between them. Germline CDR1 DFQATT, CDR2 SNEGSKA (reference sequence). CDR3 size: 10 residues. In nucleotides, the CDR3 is TGCAGTGCTAGAGTATTCGAGCAGTACTTC. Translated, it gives CSARVFEQYF.

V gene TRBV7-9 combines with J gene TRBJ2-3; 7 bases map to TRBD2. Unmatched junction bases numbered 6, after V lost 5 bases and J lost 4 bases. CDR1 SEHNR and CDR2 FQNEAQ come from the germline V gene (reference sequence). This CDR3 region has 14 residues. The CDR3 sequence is CASSLGLAADTQYF. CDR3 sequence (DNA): TGTGCCAGCAGCCTAGGGCTAGCGGCAGATACGCAGTATTTT.

The CDR3 is CASSYLDRDKNIQYF. CDR3 nucleotide sequence: TGTGCCAGCAGCTACCTGGACAGAGATAAAAACATTCAGTACTTC. This sequence joins TRBV5-6 and TRBJ2-4; D possibly corresponds to TRBD1 (6 bases). Deletions cut 3 bases from V and 4 bases from J, with 14 bases between. From germline, CDR1 is SGHDT and CDR2 YYEEEE. The CDR3 covers 15 residues.

For the CDR3, the DNA is TGCGCCAGCAGCCTCGGACAGGGGGCAGACTACGAGCAGTACTTC. This translates into CASSLGQGADYEQYF. The chain has TRBV4-3 and TRBJ2-7, with 11 nucleotides matching TRBD1. The CDR3 is 15 residues long. Germline values: CDR1 LGHNA, CDR2 YSLEER. The junction had 5 bases not matched to a gene; V was cut back by 4 bases and J by 3 bases.